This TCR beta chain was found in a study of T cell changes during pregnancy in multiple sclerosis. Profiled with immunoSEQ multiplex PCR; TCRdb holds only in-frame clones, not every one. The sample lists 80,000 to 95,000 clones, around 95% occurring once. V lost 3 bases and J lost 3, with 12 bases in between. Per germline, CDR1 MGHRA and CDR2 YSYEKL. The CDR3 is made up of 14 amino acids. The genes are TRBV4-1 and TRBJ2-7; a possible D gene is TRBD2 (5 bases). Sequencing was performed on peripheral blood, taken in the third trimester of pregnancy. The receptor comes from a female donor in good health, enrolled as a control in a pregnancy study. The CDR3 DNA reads TGCGCCAGCAGCCAGATCGGACTGGTCTACGAGCAGTACTTC. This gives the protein CASSQIGLVYEQYF.